The 24 T cell receptor beta chains in this list originate from one sample, sequenced in a study of cytomegalovirus exposure and HLA in healthy donors. This PCR relied on a set of 60 Vbeta primers and 13 Jbeta primers. Data came from immunoSEQ multiplex PCR; TCRdb stores just in-frame clones and leaves some out. The sample has about 160,000 clones, around 85% seen once. The specimen sequenced was PBMCs. The receptors here all came from a man aged 35-49 years in good health and CMV-seronegative.

The chain combines TRBV9 with TRBJ2-1, with TRBD1 as a possible D gene (5 bases). The germline gives CDR1 SGDLS, CDR2 YYNGEE. V shed 0 bases and J shed 3 bases, with 7 bases lying between them. The CDR3 length is 14 residues. Written as DNA, the CDR3 is TGTGCCAGCAGCGTAGAGGACAACTACAATGAGCAGTTCTTC. It specifies CASSVEDNYNEQFF.

The chain recombines TRBV6-1 with TRBJ2-5, with D possibly TRBD1 on 5 matching bases. The CDR3 is made up of 13 amino acids. CDR1 is MNHNS, CDR2 SASEGT, per germline. The germline V and J ends were trimmed by 3 bases and 4 bases, with 9 bases remaining between them. CDR3: CASSDRERETQYF. The DNA of the CDR3 is TGTGCCAGCAGTGACAGGGAACGAGAGACCCAGTACTTC.

The V call is TRBV7-8, the J call TRBJ1-3, with D possibly TRBD1 on 5 matching bases. Trimming removed 2 bases from V and 7 bases from J, with 6 bases in between. Per the germline V gene, CDR1 is SGHVS and CDR2 is FQNEAQ. There are 12 residues in the CDR3. CDR3 nucleotides: TGTGCCAGCAGCTTAAAGGGGAACACCATATATTTT. Translating gives CASSLKGNTIYF.

J is TRBJ2-3 and V is TRBV7-3, with TRBD1 matching 8 bases. This CDR3 contains 17 residues. Germline V lookup: CDR1 SGHTA, CDR2 FQGTGA. The J segment lost 5 bases and the V segment lost 2 bases, leaving 12 bases of the junction unmatched. DNA of the CDR3: TGTGCCAGCAGCTTAGCACCGCAGGGGGCAGTTGGAGATACGCAGTATTTT. Translated: CASSLAPQGAVGDTQYF.

This clone has only one observation. V usage is TRBV5-1 and J usage is TRBJ1-2, with 10 bases matching TRBD1. CDR3 length: 15 amino acids. CDR1 is SGHRS, CDR2 YFSETQ, per germline. V shed 4 bases, J shed 0 bases, and the junction held 3 bases outside the gene matches. The CDR3 here is CASSRQGATNYGYTF. The CDR3, as DNA: TGCGCCAGCAGCAGACAGGGGGCGACTAACTATGGCTACACCTTC.

This chain connects TRBV28 to TRBJ2-7; 10 positions agree with TRBD1. Germline V lookup: CDR1 MDHEN, CDR2 SYDVKM. The CDR3 has 16 amino acids. V trimming: 6 bases; J trimming: 6 bases; junction bases outside the gene matches: 14. The CDR3 DNA follows: TGTGCCAGCAGCCCAACCGGGACAGGGGCTTGGGGCGAGCAGTACTTC. This sequence encodes CASSPTGTGAWGEQYF.

The gene calls are TRBV30 and TRBJ1-2, with a possible D match to TRBD1 (6 bases). CDR1 is GTSNPN and CDR2 is SVGIG in the germline V gene (reference sequence). The CDR3 is made up of 14 amino acids. V shed 5 bases and J shed 4 bases, with 17 bases lying between them. Here the CDR3 reads CAWARGGEPYGYTF. DNA of the CDR3: TGTGCCTGGGCCCGAGGGGGGGAACCCTATGGCTACACCTTC.

This sequence joins TRBV5-4 and TRBJ1-6; a possible D gene is TRBD1 (5 bases). Trimming shortened V by 0 bases and J by 10 bases, and 11 bases separated the two germline ends. The CDR3 totals 14 residues. Per germline, CDR1 SGHNT and CDR2 YYREEE (reference sequence). The CDR3 nucleotides read TGTGCCAGCAGCTTGGAAAAGGGGCGCTCACCCCTCCACTTT. Protein product: CASSLEKGRSPLHF.

This clone occurred once. The gene calls are TRBV13 and TRBJ1-2; perhaps TRBD1 as D (6 bases). V gave up 5 bases and J gave up 3 bases, with 16 bases separating them. CDR1 is PRHDT and CDR2 is FYEKMQ in the germline V gene (reference sequence). This CDR3 contains 15 residues. The CDR3 DNA follows: TGTGCCAGCAGCCCCCCCGGGGGGGCGTACTATGGCTACACCTTC. Protein sequence: CASSPPGGAYYGYTF.

The rearrangement links TRBV2 to TRBJ1-2; weak D call: TRBD1 (6 bases). This CDR3 is 14 amino acids long. Germline CDR1 is SNHLY and CDR2 is FYNNEI. Trimming stripped 5 bases from V and 6 bases from J, with 16 bases between. DNA for the CDR3: TGTGCCAGCAGTCAGGGGCCTCTCAGGGATGGCTACACCTTC. Amino acid sequence: CASSQGPLRDGYTF.

The CDR3 sequence: CAITPGGTYNEQFF. The CDR3 DNA follows: TGTGCCATCACCCCGGGGGGTACCTACAATGAGCAGTTCTTC. V and J are TRBV10-3 and TRBJ2-1; TRBD2 matches 7 bases. Germline-derived CDR1 and CDR2 are ENHRY and SYGVKD. V gave up 7 bases and J gave up 2 bases; unmatched junction bases: 5. This CDR3 has 14 residues.

The chain employs TRBV5-4 and TRBJ1-2, with 10 bases identical to TRBD1. Germline loops: CDR1 SGHNT, CDR2 YYREEE (reference sequence). Trimming removed 4 bases from V and 8 bases from J; junction bases left unmatched: 5. The CDR3 has 13 residues. The CDR3 sequence is CASSQTGGGGYTF. The CDR3 DNA is TGTGCCAGCAGCCAGACAGGGGGCGGGGGCTACACCTTC.

V is TRBV7-2 and J is TRBJ2-7; maybe TRBD1 (6 bases). Germline V gene data show CDR1 as SGHTA and CDR2 as FQGNSA. This CDR3 spans 15 amino acids. The V gene lost 4 bases and the J gene lost 3 bases, with 16 bases spanning the gap. The CDR3 DNA follows: TGTGCCAGCAGCTCCGACCCCGGACAGAGCTACGAGCAGTACTTC. It codes for CASSSDPGQSYEQYF.

This clone has a handful of counts. The V gene is TRBV11-2, the J gene TRBJ2-2; D might be TRBD1 (6 bases). V dropped 5 bases and J dropped 4 bases, with 8 bases sitting between them. This CDR3 has 13 residues. CDR1 SGHAT and CDR2 FQNNGV come from the germline V gene. The CDR3 DNA is TGTGCCAGCAGCCGGACAGCCACCGGGGAGCTGTTTTTT. Translating it yields CASSRTATGELFF. Together with reference TRBV11-2 and TRBJ2-2, the CDR3 gives the full variable domain: EAGVAQSPRYKIIEKRQSVAFWCNPISGHATLYWYQQILGQGPKLLIQFQNNGVVDDSQLPKDRFSAERLKGVDSTLKIQPAKLEDSAVYLCASSRTATGELFFGEGSRLTVL.

V and J are TRBV5-6 and TRBJ2-7; 11 bases are shared with TRBD1. Trimming removed 4 bases from V and 6 bases from J; junction bases left unmatched: 6. Germline V lookup: CDR1 SGHDT, CDR2 YYEEEE. The CDR3 covers 14 residues. CDR3 DNA sequence: TGTGCCAGCAGCGGCACCGGGACAGGGGGCGAGCAGTACTTC. Protein: CASSGTGTGGEQYF.

This clone was seen a handful of times. The V call is TRBV9, the J call TRBJ2-7, with 10 bases fitting TRBD1. Germline CDR1 is SGDLS and CDR2 is YYNGEE. The CDR3 consists of 14 residues. The ends lost 4 bases at V and 7 bases at J; junction bases unmatched: 8. CDR3 in DNA: TGTGCCAGCAGCCCCTCGGGACAGGGGACTGAGCAGTACTTC. Its protein product is CASSPSGQGTEQYF.

This clone has a single count. CDR3 DNA sequence: TGCGCCAGCAGCGAGGACAGGGGGAACACTGAAGCTTTCTTT. Translating it yields CASSEDRGNTEAFF. The rearrangement uses TRBV5-1 and TRBJ1-1; 9 nucleotides agree with TRBD1. The CDR3 consists of 14 residues. With 4 bases clipped from V and 1 base from J, the junction kept 2 bases outside the gene matches. The germline V gene encodes CDR1 SGHRS and CDR2 YFSETQ. Looking up the rest from reference TRBV5-1 and TRBJ1-1 gives the full variable domain: KAGVTQTPRYLIKTRGQQVTLSCSPISGHRSVSWYQQTPGQGLQFLFEYFSETQRNKGNFPGRFSGRQFSNSRSEMNVSTLELGDSALYLCASSEDRGNTEAFFGQGTRLTVV.

V usage is TRBV7-3 and J usage is TRBJ1-5; D gene ambiguous. Germline assignment: CDR1 SGHTA and CDR2 FQGTGA. The V end lost 4 bases, the J end lost 0 bases, and 4 bases lay between the germline ends. This CDR3 contains 13 residues. In DNA form, the CDR3 reads TGTGCCAGCAGCTCAGATAGCAATCAGCCCCAGCATTTT. Protein product: CASSSDSNQPQHF.

V usage is TRBV10-3 and J usage is TRBJ2-3, with D perhaps TRBD2 (6 bases). Germline V gene sequence: CDR1 ENHRY, CDR2 SYGVKD. The V end lost 8 bases, the J end lost 3 bases, and 12 bases lay between the germline ends. This CDR3 spans 13 amino acids. The CDR3 is CAISTSPTDTQYF. As DNA, the CDR3 is TGTGCCATCTCGACTAGTCCTACAGATACGCAGTATTTT.

The chain employs TRBV5-5 and TRBJ1-1, with D hard to call. The CDR3 sequence is 15 residues long. Germline CDR1 SGHKS, CDR2 YYEKEE (reference sequence). V was pared by 1 base and J by 0 bases, with 10 bases between. For the CDR3, the DNA is TGTGCCAGCAGCTTGAGTTCGGGGATGAACACTGAAGCTTTCTTT. Translating gives CASSLSSGMNTEAFF.

This chain links TRBV4-2 with TRBJ2-7, with 9 bases identical to TRBD2. The germline V gene encodes CDR1 LGHNA and CDR2 YNFKEQ. J was trimmed by 2 bases and V by 0 bases; bases with no gene match: 5. There are 16 residues in the CDR3. CDR3 nucleotide sequence: TGTGCCAGCAGCCAAGATGGCGGGGGGGTTCCCTACGAGCAGTACTTC. Translation gives CASSQDGGGVPYEQYF.

This CDR3 reads CASSLAGGKGSNEQYF. CDR3 DNA: TGCGCCAGCAGCTTGGCGGGGGGTAAGGGGTCCAACGAGCAGTACTTC. The gene calls are TRBV5-1 and TRBJ2-5; 7 positions agree with TRBD2. The closer fit of TRBJ2-7 to the DNA end suggests the J call may be wrong. In germline, CDR1 is SGHRS, CDR2 YFSETQ. The CDR3 totals 16 residues.

This chain uses TRBV29-1 with TRBJ2-3; the D gene is possibly TRBD1 (6 bases). This CDR3 region has 13 residues. The germline V gene encodes CDR1 SQVTM and CDR2 ANQGSEA. V lost 4 bases and J 2 bases, leaving 10 bases between the germline ends. CDR3 coding DNA: TGCAGCGTTGGGGGGCTTTACACAGATACGCAGTATTTT. Protein sequence: CSVGGLYTDTQYF.

This chain uses TRBV30 with TRBJ1-5, with D uncertain. Deletions cut 3 bases from V and 3 bases from J, with 9 bases between. The CDR3 is 13 amino acids. Germline CDR1 is GTSNPN and CDR2 is SVGIG (reference sequence). As DNA, the CDR3 is TGTGCCTGGAGCGACGGGGACAATCAGCCCCAGCATTTT. Translation gives CAWSDGDNQPQHF.